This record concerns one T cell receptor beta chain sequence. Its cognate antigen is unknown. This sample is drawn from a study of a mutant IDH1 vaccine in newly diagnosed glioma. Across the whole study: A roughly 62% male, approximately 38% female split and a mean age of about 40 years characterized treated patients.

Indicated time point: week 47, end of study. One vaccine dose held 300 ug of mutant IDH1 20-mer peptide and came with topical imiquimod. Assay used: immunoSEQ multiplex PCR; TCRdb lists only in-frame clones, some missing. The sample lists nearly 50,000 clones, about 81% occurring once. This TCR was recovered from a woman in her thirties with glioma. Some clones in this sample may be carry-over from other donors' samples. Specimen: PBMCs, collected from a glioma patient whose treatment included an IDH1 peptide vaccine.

Here the CDR3 reads CASSLLLSYEQYF. The DNA for the CDR3 is TGTGCCAGCAGCTTGCTTCTCTCCTACGAGCAGTACTTC. The chain employs TRBV5-5 and TRBJ2-7; D is unclear. There are 13 residues in the CDR3. The ends were cut back, 1 base at V and 0 bases at J, with 5 bases in the middle. The V gene's germline CDR1 is SGHKS and CDR2 YYEKEE (reference sequence).